The source of this TCR beta chain is a study of breast tumors, draining lymph nodes, adjacent tissues. Study-level points and caveats: Data only fit, rather than demonstrated, lymph node origin of most tumor T cells.

Each CDR3 protein gets one entry after TCRdb re-called the multiplex PCR reads with MiXCR. This table holds over 130,000 distinct CDR3 sequences, around a third found once. This clonotype was recorded many times. Its antigen is unidentified. The V and J ends lost 0 bases and 4 bases respectively, with 12 bases between them. The V gene's germline CDR1 is SGHRS and CDR2 YFSETQ. The CDR3 runs to 15 residues. Breast cancer patients provided tissue from their axillary draining lymph nodes. This TCR derives from a female donor with breast cancer. Some clones in this sample may be carry-over from other donors' samples. V is TRBV5-1 and J is TRBJ2-3; tentatively, D is TRBD1 (6 bases). Sequencing was performed on axillary lymph node tissue. CDR3 protein: CASSLGGQVPDTQYF. The CDR3 coding sequence is TGCGCCAGCAGCTTGGGGGGGCAGGTCCCAGATACGCAGTATTTT. Variable domain in full (rest from reference TRBV5-1 and TRBJ2-3): KAGVTQTPRYLIKTRGQQVTLSCSPISGHRSVSWYQQTPGQGLQFLFEYFSETQRNKGNFPGRFSGRQFSNSRSEMNVSTLELGDSALYLCASSLGGQVPDTQYFGPGTRLTVL.